The next 9 T cell receptor beta chains were all read from a single sample in a study of blood T cell repertoires in COVID-19. Some clones are missing from TCRdb's copy, which holds only in-frame ones; the method was immunoSEQ multiplex PCR. In the table there are around 280,000 clones, more than 75% of which are singletons. The specimen was peripheral blood. These receptors were taken from a man in his sixties or seventies with acute or convalescent COVID-19.

This chain uses TRBV5-1 with TRBJ1-2; weak D call: TRBD1 (6 bases). CDR1 is SGHRS, CDR2 YFSETQ, per germline. CDR3 length: 13 residues. The V gene lost 4 bases and the J gene lost 3 bases, with 10 bases spanning the gap. CDR3 bases: TGCGCCAGCAGCCCCGGACAGCACTATGGCTACACCTTC. Its protein is CASSPGQHYGYTF.

This chain connects TRBV11-2 to TRBJ2-7; 7 nucleotides line up with TRBD2. Germline CDR1 is SGHAT and CDR2 is FQNNGV. The V gene end was trimmed by 0 bases and the J gene end by 9 bases; junction bases not matched to a gene: 11. The CDR3 covers 15 residues. The CDR3 coding sequence is TGTGCCAGCAGCTTAGAGAAGGTGGTAGCGGGCCTGCAGTACTTC. Amino acid sequence: CASSLEKVVAGLQYF.

The V call is TRBV6-2 or TRBV6-3, the J call TRBJ2-7; 11 bases map to TRBD1. The CDR3 is 15 residues long. After removal of 6 bases from V and 4 bases from J, the junction contained 8 bases not matched to a gene. Germline lookup yields CDR1 MNHEY and CDR2 SVGEGT. CDR3 nucleotides: TGTGCCAGCAGCCCCAGGCGGGACAGGGGGTACGAGCAGTACTTC. Its protein is CASSPRRDRGYEQYF.

Note on this clone: The same CDR3 is also encoded by other DNA sequences in this sample. The chain combines TRBV6-5 with TRBJ2-1, with 11 bases that match TRBD2. The germline V gene has CDR1 MNHEY and CDR2 SVGAGI. The ends lost 4 bases at V and 1 base at J; junction bases unmatched: 0. This CDR3 has 15 residues. CDR3 DNA sequence: TGTGCCAGCAGTTGGACTAGCGGGTCCTACAATGAGCAGTTCTTC. As protein: CASSWTSGSYNEQFF.

The chain links TRBV29-1 to TRBJ2-2; 9 bases fit TRBD1. Germline assignment: CDR1 SQVTM and CDR2 ANQGSEA. After removal of 6 bases from V and 4 bases from J, the junction contained 6 bases not matched to a gene. The CDR3 extends over 14 amino acids. This CDR3 is CSVRQGETTGELFF. In DNA, the CDR3 is TGCAGCGTGCGACAGGGGGAAACCACCGGGGAGCTGTTTTTT.

This clone was detected a few times. The chain links TRBV19 to TRBJ2-3, with 8 bases aligning to TRBD2. The CDR3 extends over 14 amino acids. The germline CDR1 and CDR2 sequences are LNHDA and SQIVND (reference sequence). With V trimmed by 7 bases and J by 2 bases, 5 bases remained unmatched. The CDR3 DNA reads as TGTGCCAGTAAGGCGGGAGGCTACACAGATACGCAGTATTTT. It yields the protein CASKAGGYTDTQYF.

This clone appeared once. The chain uses TRBV2 and TRBJ2-2; 13 bases are shared with TRBD2. V shed 5 bases and J 4 bases; nucleotides not matched to a gene: 7. The germline gives CDR1 SNHLY, CDR2 FYNNEI. The CDR3 covers 17 residues. The CDR3 is CASSWTSGSSGTGELFF. The CDR3 DNA reads TGTGCCAGCAGTTGGACTAGCGGGAGCTCCGGCACCGGGGAGCTGTTTTTT.

The chain joins TRBV10-3 to TRBJ2-3, with 9 positions matching TRBD2. The CDR3 covers 15 residues. V trimming: 3 bases; J trimming: 6 bases; junction bases outside the gene matches: 7. Germline loops: CDR1 ENHRY, CDR2 SYGVKD. CDR3: CAISDAGGYGDTQYF. The CDR3 DNA follows: TGTGCCATCAGTGACGCGGGAGGGTATGGGGATACGCAGTATTTT.

This clone was recorded once. This chain joins TRBV7-9 and TRBJ2-7; possibly TRBD1 for D (6 bases). The germline V and J ends were trimmed by 5 bases and 0 bases, with 11 bases remaining between them. The CDR3 is made up of 14 amino acids. From germline, CDR1 is SEHNR and CDR2 FQNEAQ (reference sequence). The CDR3 is CASSPGTSSYEQYF. As DNA, the CDR3 is TGTGCCAGCAGCCCCGGGACATCCTCCTACGAGCAGTACTTC.